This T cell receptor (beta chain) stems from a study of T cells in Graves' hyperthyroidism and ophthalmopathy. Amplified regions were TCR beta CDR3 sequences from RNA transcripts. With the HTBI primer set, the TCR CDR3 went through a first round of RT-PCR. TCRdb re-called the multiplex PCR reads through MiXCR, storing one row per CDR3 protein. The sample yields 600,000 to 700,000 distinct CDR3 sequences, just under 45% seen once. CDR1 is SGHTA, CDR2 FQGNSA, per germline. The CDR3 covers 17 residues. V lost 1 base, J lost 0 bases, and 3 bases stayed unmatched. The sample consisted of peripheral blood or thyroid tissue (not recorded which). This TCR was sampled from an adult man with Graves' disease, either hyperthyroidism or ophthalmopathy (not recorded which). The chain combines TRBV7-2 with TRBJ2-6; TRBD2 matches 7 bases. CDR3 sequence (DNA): TGTGCCAGCAGCTTAGTAGCGGGTAGCTCTGGGGCCAACGTCCTGACTTTC. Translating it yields CASSLVAGSSGANVLTF.